This T cell receptor beta chain originates from a study of control samples from healthy donors and cancer patients. Some clones are missing from TCRdb's copy, which holds only in-frame ones; the method was immunoSEQ multiplex PCR. The sample shows some 220,000 clones, around 94% of them seen only once. Sequencing was carried out using blood. The origin of this receptor is a man between 45 and 60 years old in good health.

This CDR3 is CASSLDPSGTVRYGYTF. The CDR3 DNA reads as TGTGCCAGCAGCTTGGACCCCTCCGGGACAGTTCGCTATGGCTACACCTTC. The chain recombines TRBV5-8 with TRBJ1-2; 7 bases match TRBD1. Trimming cost V 0 bases and J 4 bases; bases outside gene matches: 12. The CDR3 loop spans 17 amino acids. CDR1 is SGHTS, CDR2 YDEGEE, per germline.